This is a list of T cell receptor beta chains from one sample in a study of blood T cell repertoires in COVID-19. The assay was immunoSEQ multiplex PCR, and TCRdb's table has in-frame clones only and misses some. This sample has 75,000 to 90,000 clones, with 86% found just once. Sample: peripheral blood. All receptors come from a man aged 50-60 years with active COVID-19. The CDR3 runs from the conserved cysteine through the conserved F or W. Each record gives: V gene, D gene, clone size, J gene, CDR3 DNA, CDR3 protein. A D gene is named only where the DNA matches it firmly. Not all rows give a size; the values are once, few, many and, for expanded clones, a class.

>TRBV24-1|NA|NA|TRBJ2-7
TGTGCCACCAGTGCCTTAGAGGGCGAGCAGTACTTC
CATSALEGEQYF
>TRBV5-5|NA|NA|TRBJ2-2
TGTGCCAGCAGTTCTGAACCGGGACTGAACACCGGGGAGCTGTTTTTT
CASSSEPGLNTGELFF
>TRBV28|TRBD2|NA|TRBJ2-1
TGTGCCAGCGGGACTAGCGCCTTTAGCTCCTACAATGAGCAGTTCTTC
CASGTSAFSSYNEQFF
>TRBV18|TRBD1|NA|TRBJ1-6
TGTGCCAGCTCATTGGACAGGGTGAGCTCCTATAATTCACCCCTCCACTTT
CASSLDRVSSYNSPLHF
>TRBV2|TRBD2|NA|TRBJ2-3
TGTGCCAGCAGTACAGGGACTAGCGGGTACGCAGCTACGCAGTATTTT
CASSTGTSGYAATQYF
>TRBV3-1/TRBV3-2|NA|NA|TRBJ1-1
TGTGCCAGCAGCCAAATCAAGACAGTGAAGAACACTGAAGCTTTCTTT
CASSQIKTVKNTEAFF
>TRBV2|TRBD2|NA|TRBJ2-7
TGTGCCAGCAGTGATCAGGGTGGAGCGGGAGGGCTTGGGTACGAGCAGTACTTC
CASSDQGGAGGLGYEQYF
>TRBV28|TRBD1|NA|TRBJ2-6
TGTGCCAGCAGTTTGACAGGGCGGACTGGGGCCAACGTCCTGACTTTC
CASSLTGRTGANVLTF
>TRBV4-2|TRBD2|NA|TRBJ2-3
TGTGCCAGCAGCCAAGAGGCTAGCGGCAGCACAGATACGCAGTATTTT
CASSQEASGSTDTQYF
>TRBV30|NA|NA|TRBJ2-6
TGTGCCTGGAGTGTAGGGGTTCCTGGGGCCAACGTCCTGACTTTC
CAWSVGVPGANVLTF
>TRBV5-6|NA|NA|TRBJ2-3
TGTGCCAGCAGCCGAGGCGATCGGGTTTTTACAGATACGCAGTATTTT
CASSRGDRVFTDTQYF
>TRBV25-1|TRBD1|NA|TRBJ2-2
TGTGCCAGCAGTGCCCCGGGACAGGGTCGTGAGGAGCTGTTTTTT
CASSAPGQGREELFF
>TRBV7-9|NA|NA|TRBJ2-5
TGTGCCAGCAGCTTAGGGGGGGTCCAAGAGACCCAGTACTTC
CASSLGGVQETQYF
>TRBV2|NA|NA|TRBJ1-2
TGTGCCAGCAGTGAAGCCCCCGGAGGGTCTAACTATGGCTACACCTTC
CASSEAPGGSNYGYTF
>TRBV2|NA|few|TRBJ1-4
TGTGCCAGCAGCCGGGAGGGCACAACTAATGAAAAACTGTTTTTT
CASSREGTTNEKLFF
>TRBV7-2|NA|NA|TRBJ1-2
TGTGCCAGCAGCTTAGCCCCCAGGGACTATGGCTACACCTTC
CASSLAPRDYGYTF
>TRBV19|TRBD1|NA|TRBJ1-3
TGTGCCAGTAGTGGGACAGGGTCCTTCTTCTCTGGAAACACCATATATTTT
CASSGTGSFFSGNTIYF
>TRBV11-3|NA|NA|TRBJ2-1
TGTGCCAGCAGCTTGTCGGCGGGTAGTTCCGAGCAGTTCTTC
CASSLSAGSSEQFF
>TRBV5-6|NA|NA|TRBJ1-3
TGTGCCAGCACCGCGATAGGCCAGGCGAGCTCTGGAAACACCATATATTTT
CASTAIGQASSGNTIYF
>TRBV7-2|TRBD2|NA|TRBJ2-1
TGTGCCAGCAGCTTAGGAGCGGGGGGGAACAATGAGCAGTTCTTC
CASSLGAGGNNEQFF
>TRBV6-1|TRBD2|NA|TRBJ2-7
TGTGCCAGCAGTGAAGTGGGACTAGCTAGCTACGAGCAGTACTTC
CASSEVGLASYEQYF
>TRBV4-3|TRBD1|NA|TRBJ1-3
TGCGCCAGCAGCCAAATCGTTTCCACGGACAGGGGGCCTGGAAACACCATATATTTT
CASSQIVSTDRGPGNTIYF
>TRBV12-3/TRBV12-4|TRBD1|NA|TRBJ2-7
TGTGCCACACAGGGGGATTCCTACGAGCAGTACTTC
CATQGDSYEQYF
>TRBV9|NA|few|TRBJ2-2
TGTGCCAGCAGCGTAGCCGGGAGGAACACCGGGGAGCTGTTTTTT
CASSVAGRNTGELFF
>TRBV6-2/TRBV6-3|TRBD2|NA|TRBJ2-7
TGTGCCAGCGGCCCGGGACTAACTAGGGGGCAGTACTTC
CASGPGLTRGQYF
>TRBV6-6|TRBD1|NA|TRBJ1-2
TGTGCCACCATAACTGGGACAGGGGGGAACGGCTACACCTTC
CATITGTGGNGYTF
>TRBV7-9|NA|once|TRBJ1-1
TGTGCCAGCAGCTTTGGTCGCAATACAAACACTGAAGCTTTCTTT
CASSFGRNTNTEAFF
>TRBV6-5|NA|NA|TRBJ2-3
TGTGCCAGCAGTTACTCTTTAAAGGGGACAGATACGCAGTATTTT
CASSYSLKGTDTQYF
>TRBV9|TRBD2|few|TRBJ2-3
TGTGCCAGCAGCGGACTCGGACTAGCGGGAGGTGATACGCAGTATTTT
CASSGLGLAGGDTQYF
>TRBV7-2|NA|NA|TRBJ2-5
TGTGCCAGCAGCCCATCTACCTCACAAGAGACCCAGTACTTC
CASSPSTSQETQYF
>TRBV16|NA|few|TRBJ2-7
TGTGCCAGCAGCCAATCATCCGGGGTCGGGCAGTACTTC
CASSQSSGVGQYF
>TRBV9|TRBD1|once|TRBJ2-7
TGTGCCAGCAGCGATGGGACAGGGGATCGGCAGTACTTC
CASSDGTGDRQYF
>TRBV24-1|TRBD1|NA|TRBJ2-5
TGTGCCACCAGTCCGGGACAGCTGGGCGAGACCCAGTACTTC
CATSPGQLGETQYF
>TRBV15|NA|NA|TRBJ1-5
TGTGCCACCAGTTCCGGCCTCAGGCAGCCCCAGCATTTT
CATSSGLRQPQHF
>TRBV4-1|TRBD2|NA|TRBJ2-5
TGCGCCAGCAGCCAAGATCAGTTTACGGGGGGGCTCAGAGAGACCCAGTACTTC
CASSQDQFTGGLRETQYF
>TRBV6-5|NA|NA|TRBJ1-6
TGTGCCAGCAGTACAGGGAATTCACCCCTCCACTTT
CASSTGNSPLHF
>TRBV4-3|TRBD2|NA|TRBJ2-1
TGCGCCAGCAGCCCGCTAGCGGGAGGGCCCGATGAGCAGTTCTTC
CASSPLAGGPDEQFF
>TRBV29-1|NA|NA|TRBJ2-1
TGCAGCGTTGAAGATCAACAGCGGAGCTCCTACAATGAGCAGTTCTTC
CSVEDQQRSSYNEQFF
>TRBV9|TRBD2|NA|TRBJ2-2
TGTGCCAGCACCGTCGGACTAGCGGGCACCGGGGAGCTGTTTTTT
CASTVGLAGTGELFF
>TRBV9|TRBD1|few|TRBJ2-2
TGTGCCAGCAGCGTAGGGGATTGGACAGGAGAAAACACCGGGGAGCTGTTTTTT
CASSVGDWTGENTGELFF
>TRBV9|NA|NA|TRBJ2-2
TGTGCCAGCAGCCCCACTTGGCGGAGGCACAAAAACACCGGGGAGCTGTTTTTT
CASSPTWRRHKNTGELFF
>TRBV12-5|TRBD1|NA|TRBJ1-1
TGTGCTAGTGGTTTGGTAAGGACAGGGGGATGGGGCACTGAAGCTTTCTTT
CASGLVRTGGWGTEAFF
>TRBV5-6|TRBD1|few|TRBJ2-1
TGTGCCAGCAACCCTTTTCTCGGGACAGGGTCAAATGAGCAGTTCTTC
CASNPFLGTGSNEQFF
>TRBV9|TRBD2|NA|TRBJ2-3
TGTGCCAGCAGCGTCGGGCCTAGCGGGAGTTCCACAGATACGCAGTATTTT
CASSVGPSGSSTDTQYF
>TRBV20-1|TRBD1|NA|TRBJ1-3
TGCAGTCTGGACAGGGAGGACACCATATATTTT
CSLDREDTIYF